The 14 T cell receptor beta chains below all came from one sample that was sequenced in a study of shared clonotypes between healthy human individuals. Libraries were prepared by immunoSEQ multiplex PCR; TCRdb keeps only in-frame clonotypes and omits some of them. The sample includes roughly 500,000 clones, around four fifths of them seen just once. The sequenced sample consisted of PBMCs. Receptors were obtained from a woman between 40 and 55 years old in good health. Some clones in this sample may be carry-over from other donors' samples.

As to this clone: The sample has other DNA sequences that encode this CDR3 too. The J gene is TRBJ2-5, the V gene TRBV18, with D uncertain. This CDR3 spans 13 amino acids. V was cut by 3 bases and J by 0 bases, with 5 bases left in between. CDR1 and CDR2 (germline): KGHSH, LQKENI. For the CDR3, the DNA is TGTGCCAGCTCACCTCTCTACCAAGAGACCCAGTACTTC. Its protein is CASSPLYQETQYF.

The CDR3 DNA follows: TGTGCCAGCAGCTTATATGTCCAGAATAATTCACCCCTCCACTTT. This encodes CASSLYVQNNSPLHF. V usage is TRBV7-8 and J usage is TRBJ1-6; D gene ambiguous. The V and J ends lost 2 bases and 5 bases respectively, with 10 bases between them. The germline CDR1 and CDR2 sequences are SGHVS and FQNEAQ. CDR3 length: 15 residues.

The chain recombines TRBV13 with TRBJ2-1; 11 nucleotides align to TRBD2. CDR1 PRHDT and CDR2 FYEKMQ come from the germline V gene (reference sequence). J gave up 6 bases and V 0 bases, and 4 bases lay outside the gene matches. The CDR3 has 16 residues. CDR3 sequence reads: CASSLGRLAGGNEQFF. The CDR3 DNA reads as TGTGCCAGCAGCTTAGGCCGGCTAGCGGGAGGCAATGAGCAGTTCTTC.

This sequence joins TRBV7-9 and TRBJ2-1; no clear D gene. The germline CDR1 and CDR2 sequences are SEHNR and FQNEAQ (reference sequence). V lost 5 bases and J 4 bases, leaving 9 bases between the germline ends. This CDR3 contains 13 residues. CDR3 in amino acids: CASSITEYNEQFF. The CDR3 bases are TGTGCCAGCAGCATTACTGAATACAATGAGCAGTTCTTC.

This chain links TRBV10-3 with TRBJ1-5; 8 nucleotides agree with TRBD1. Looked up from germline, CDR1 is ENHRY and CDR2 is SYGVKD. V shed 1 base and J 7 bases; nucleotides not matched to a gene: 9. This CDR3 has 16 amino acids. The CDR3 loop reads CAISEFETGVGQPQHF. CDR3 bases: TGTGCCATCAGTGAGTTCGAGACAGGGGTCGGACAGCCCCAGCATTTT.

On this clone: A far larger clone is only one base removed, so a read error is likely. The V call is TRBV5-1, the J call TRBJ2-7; 7 bases are shared with TRBD1. There are 14 residues in the CDR3. Germline CDR1 reads SGHRS; CDR2 reads YFSETQ. CDR3 sequence (DNA): TGCGCCAGCAGCCGGGACAGCCCCCGAAACGAGCAGCACTTC. Translation gives CASSRDSPRNEQHF.

In regard to this clone: This sample also contains other DNA sequences that code for the same CDR3. The chain is built from TRBV14 and TRBJ1-5; D is undetermined. CDR3 size: 13 residues. Looked up from germline, CDR1 is SGHDN and CDR2 is FVKESK. V was pared by 4 bases and J by 2 bases, with 6 bases between. The CDR3 loop reads CASSLTGNQPQHF. In DNA, the CDR3 is TGTGCCAGCAGCCTAACAGGCAATCAGCCCCAGCATTTT.

The CDR3 spells CSVEEGPGVPTDTQYF. CDR3 DNA: TGCAGCGTTGAAGAGGGGCCTGGGGTTCCCACAGATACGCAGTATTTT. The genes are TRBV29-1 and TRBJ2-3, with D possibly matching TRBD1 (5 bases). The CDR3 extends over 16 amino acids. Germline-derived CDR1 and CDR2 are SQVTM and ANQGSEA. Trimming cost V 0 bases and J 2 bases, with 15 bases left between them.

The genes are TRBV6-1 and TRBJ2-7, with 7 bases fitting TRBD1. The CDR3 has 12 residues. After removal of 7 bases from V and 6 bases from J, the junction contained 6 bases not matched to a gene. Germline V lookup: CDR1 MNHNS, CDR2 SASEGT. CDR3 DNA sequence: TGTGCCAGCAACCCGACAGGGACCGAGCAGTACTTC. Residues: CASNPTGTEQYF.

This clone was seen only once. J is TRBJ2-3 and V is TRBV13, with TRBD1 identical over 10 bases. V dropped 3 bases and J dropped 3; count of bases not matched to a gene: 9. CDR3 length: 17 amino acids. Germline assignment: CDR1 PRHDT and CDR2 FYEKMQ (reference sequence). The CDR3 spells CASSLGPGQGGTDTQYF. The CDR3 nucleotides read TGTGCCAGCAGCTTGGGCCCAGGACAGGGGGGAACAGATACGCAGTATTTT.

The chain couples TRBV5-1 to TRBJ2-3; 10 nucleotides match TRBD1. Germline values: CDR1 SGHRS, CDR2 YFSETQ. The CDR3 runs 16 residues. V shed 4 bases, J shed 2 bases, and the junction held 7 bases outside the gene matches. CDR3 bases: TGCGCCAGCAGCCAGGGGGACAGGGGAACCACAGATACGCAGTATTTT. Amino acids: CASSQGDRGTTDTQYF. The full variable domain, rest sourced from reference TRBV5-1 and TRBJ2-3, is KAGVTQTPRYLIKTRGQQVTLSCSPISGHRSVSWYQQTPGQGLQFLFEYFSETQRNKGNFPGRFSGRQFSNSRSEMNVSTLELGDSALYLCASSQGDRGTTDTQYFGPGTRLTVL.

The genes are TRBV7-2 and TRBJ2-2, with D possibly matching TRBD2 (5 bases). CDR3 size: 15 residues. CDR1 SGHTA and CDR2 FQGNSA come from the germline V gene. The V gene lost 0 bases and the J gene lost 4 bases, with 9 bases spanning the gap. The CDR3 protein is CASSLAGVVTGELFF. DNA of the CDR3: TGTGCCAGCAGCTTAGCGGGAGTGGTCACCGGGGAGCTGTTTTTT.

The rearrangement links TRBV5-1 to TRBJ2-7; 7 bases match TRBD2. V shed 2 bases, J shed 0 bases, and the junction held 11 bases outside the gene matches. CDR1 is SGHRS, CDR2 YFSETQ, per germline. The CDR3 totals 17 residues. CDR3 sequence reads: CASSFGGRALSSYEQYF. CDR3 DNA: TGCGCCAGCAGCTTCGGAGGGAGGGCCCTTTCCTCCTACGAGCAGTACTTC. The complete variable domain, with remaining parts taken from reference TRBV5-1 and TRBJ2-7, reads KAGVTQTPRYLIKTRGQQVTLSCSPISGHRSVSWYQQTPGQGLQFLFEYFSETQRNKGNFPGRFSGRQFSNSRSEMNVSTLELGDSALYLCASSFGGRALSSYEQYFGPGTRLTVT.

This chain links TRBV2 with TRBJ2-7; 8 nucleotides match TRBD2. The germline gives CDR1 SNHLY, CDR2 FYNNEI. The ends lost 7 bases at V and 6 bases at J; junction bases unmatched: 5. The CDR3 is made up of 12 amino acids. The CDR3 reads CASNRAGAEQYF. The CDR3 region has the DNA TGTGCCAGCAACAGAGCGGGAGCCGAGCAGTACTTC.